The present T cell receptor beta chain was sequenced within a study of T-cell reconstitution after alpha-beta-depleted transplantation in children (dated by TCRdb to 2016 to 2018). Study-level background: Using TCR repertoire profiling, the study quantitatively followed how T-cell immune reconstitution unfolded in children after TCRalphabeta/CD19-depleted allogeneic hematopoietic cell transplantation. Results the study describes overall, beyond this receptor: About two months after transplant, the apparently early recovery of alphabetaT-cell counts reportedly depended on just several hundred clones that had expanded rapidly and came from non-depleted graft cells. In some patients, the high TCRbeta diversity seen at day 60 was put down to recipient T cells and intrathymic progenitors that had survived conditioning. The frequencies of hyperexpanded clones fell over the following months, and after one year, T-cell counts and TCRbeta diversity were mostly attributed to newly produced T cells.

This clonotype was counted at least ten times. Its target antigen remains unknown. Base qualities are missing; no much larger clone stands one base away. Including cysteine and phenylalanine, the CDR3 has 13 amino acids. The entry retains the CDR3 DNA only, 39 bases that are in frame from base 1. From the germline V gene, CDR1 is SQVTM and CDR2 is ANQGSEA. V loses 3 bases of germline sequence and J loses 4 bases, and the interval between the two ends is 9 bases. The receptor library was made with PCR. Sequenced using an Illumina HiSeq 2500. TCR library preparation used molecular barcoding, with unique molecular identifiers applied to normalize quantification of the TCRbeta repertoire. The public reads were quality trimmed at Q25 with fastp and then assembled into clones with MiXCR by TCRdb, keeping productive beta chains. CDR3 protein duplicates are merged, each entry listing the most common genes and DNA. The sample table holds 670,000 or so distinct CDR3 sequences, of which over 10% were seen once. 0.79% of the sample comes from the top ten.

The sample's treatment or condition label, decoded: allogeneic hematopoietic cell transplantation with graft depleted of TCRalphabeta T cells and CD19 B cells. Transplant recipients were children who received TCRalphabeta/CD19-depleted allogeneic hematopoietic cell grafts. This chain joins TRBV29-1 to TRBJ2-2; matching of 5 bases hints at TRBD1 as the D gene. The source was PBMCs, collected before TCRalphabeta/CD19-depleted stem cell transplant. This TCR came from a girl aged 2 to 9 with congenital amegakaryocytic thrombocytopenia, due to receive a stem cell transplant. At the DNA level, the sequence is TGCAGCGTTGACCCAGGGTTCACCGGGGAGCTGTTTTTT. The resulting protein is CSVDPGFTGELFF.